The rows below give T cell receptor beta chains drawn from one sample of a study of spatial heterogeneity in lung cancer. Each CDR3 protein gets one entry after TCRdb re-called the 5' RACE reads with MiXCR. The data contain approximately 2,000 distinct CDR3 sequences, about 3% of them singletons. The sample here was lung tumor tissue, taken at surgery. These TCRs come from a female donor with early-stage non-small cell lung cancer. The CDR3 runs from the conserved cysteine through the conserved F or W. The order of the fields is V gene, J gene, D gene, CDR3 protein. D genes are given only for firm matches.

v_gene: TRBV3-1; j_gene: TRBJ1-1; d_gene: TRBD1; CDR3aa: CASSQKDRYTEAFF
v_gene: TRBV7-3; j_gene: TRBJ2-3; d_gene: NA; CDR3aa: CASSFKSTDTQYF
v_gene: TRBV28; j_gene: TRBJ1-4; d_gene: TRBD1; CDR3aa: CASSSADRVWEEKLFF
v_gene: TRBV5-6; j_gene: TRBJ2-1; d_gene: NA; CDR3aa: CASSLDGGIEQFF
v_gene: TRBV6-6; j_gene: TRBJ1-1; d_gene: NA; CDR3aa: CASRRGDQNTEAFF
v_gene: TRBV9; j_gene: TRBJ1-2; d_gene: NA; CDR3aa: CASSVGPIPTRDGYTF
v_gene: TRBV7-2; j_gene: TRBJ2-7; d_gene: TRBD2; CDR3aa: CASSSSSGATYEQYF
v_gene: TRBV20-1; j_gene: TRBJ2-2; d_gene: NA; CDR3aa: CSADHGLGELFF
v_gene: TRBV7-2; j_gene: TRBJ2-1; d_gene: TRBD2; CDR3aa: CASSFTSGGYEQFF
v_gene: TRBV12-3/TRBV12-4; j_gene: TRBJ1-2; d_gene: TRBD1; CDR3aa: CASSWTGWDGYTF
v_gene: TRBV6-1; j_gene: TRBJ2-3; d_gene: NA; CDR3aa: CAIGGMGGRTDTQYF
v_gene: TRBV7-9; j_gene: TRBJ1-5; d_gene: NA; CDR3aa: CASSPREGGSNQPQHF
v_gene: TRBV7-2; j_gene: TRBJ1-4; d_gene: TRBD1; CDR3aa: CASSFQGGNEKLFF
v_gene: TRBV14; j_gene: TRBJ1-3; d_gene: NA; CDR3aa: CASSQDRGTLSGNTIYF
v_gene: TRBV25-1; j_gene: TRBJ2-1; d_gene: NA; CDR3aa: CASSVAVNEQFF
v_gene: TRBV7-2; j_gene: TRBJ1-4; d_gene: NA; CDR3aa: CASRHGRGGDEKLFF
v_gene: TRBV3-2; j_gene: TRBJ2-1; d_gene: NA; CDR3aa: CASSSRGAAYNEQFF
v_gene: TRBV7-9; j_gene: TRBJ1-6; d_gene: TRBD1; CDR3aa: CASSSHEGQGASSPLHF
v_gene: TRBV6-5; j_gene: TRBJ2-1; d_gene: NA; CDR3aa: CASSYGVFGEQFF
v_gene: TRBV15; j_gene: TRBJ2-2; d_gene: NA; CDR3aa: CATSLRGELFF
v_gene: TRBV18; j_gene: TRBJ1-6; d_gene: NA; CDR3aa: CASSPGGADNSPLHF
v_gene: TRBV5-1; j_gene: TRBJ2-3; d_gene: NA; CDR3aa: CASSLGQRPSTDTQYF
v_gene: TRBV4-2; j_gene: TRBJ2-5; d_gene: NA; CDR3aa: CASSQARGRETQYF
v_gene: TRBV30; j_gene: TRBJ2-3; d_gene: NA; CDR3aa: CAWSAGAGTWQYF
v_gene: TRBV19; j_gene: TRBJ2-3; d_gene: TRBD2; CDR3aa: CASSPTGTRGDTQYF
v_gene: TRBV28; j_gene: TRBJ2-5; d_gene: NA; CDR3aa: CASTQGPQETQYF
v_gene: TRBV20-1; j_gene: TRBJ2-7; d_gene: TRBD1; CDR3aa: CSASQGARYEQYF
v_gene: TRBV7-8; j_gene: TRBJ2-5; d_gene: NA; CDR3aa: CASPQQGRETQYF
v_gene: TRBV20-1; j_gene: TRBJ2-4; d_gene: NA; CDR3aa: CSARVFRGLAKNIQYF
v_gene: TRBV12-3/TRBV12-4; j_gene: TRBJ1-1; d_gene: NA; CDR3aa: CASSLSGAGGTEAFF
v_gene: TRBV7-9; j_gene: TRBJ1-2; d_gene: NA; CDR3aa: CASSSGQTSYGYTF
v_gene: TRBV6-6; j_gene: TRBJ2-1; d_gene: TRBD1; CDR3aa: CASRGDRGYSEQFF
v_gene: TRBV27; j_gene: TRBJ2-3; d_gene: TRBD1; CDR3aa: CASSSGQGDTQYF
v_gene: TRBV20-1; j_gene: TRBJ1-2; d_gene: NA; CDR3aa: CSASLVRPYYGYTF
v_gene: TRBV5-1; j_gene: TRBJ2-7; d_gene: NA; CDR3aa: CASSPPGGTREQYF
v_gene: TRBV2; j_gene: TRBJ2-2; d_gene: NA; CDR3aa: CASSVPQGPLPNTGELFF
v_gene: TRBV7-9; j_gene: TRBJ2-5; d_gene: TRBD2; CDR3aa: CASSPLAGGGETQYF
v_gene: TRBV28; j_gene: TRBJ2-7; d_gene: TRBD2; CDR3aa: CASSPPRRGDFHEQYF
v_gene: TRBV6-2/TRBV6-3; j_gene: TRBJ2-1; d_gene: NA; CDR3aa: CASSRTDNNEQFF
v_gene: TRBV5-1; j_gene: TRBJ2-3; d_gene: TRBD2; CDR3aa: CASTPGSGEAGTDTQYF
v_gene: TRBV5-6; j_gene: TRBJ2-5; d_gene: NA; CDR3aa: CASSLDWGQETQYF
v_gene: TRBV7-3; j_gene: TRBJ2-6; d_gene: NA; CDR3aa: CASSFRGPSGANVLTF
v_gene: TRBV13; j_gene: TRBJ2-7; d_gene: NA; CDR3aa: CASSLGPLGALSYEQYF
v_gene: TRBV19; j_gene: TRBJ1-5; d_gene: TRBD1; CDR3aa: CASSRQPGQGSQPQHF
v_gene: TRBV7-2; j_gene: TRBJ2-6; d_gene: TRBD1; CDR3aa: CASSQQHQGVGANVLTF
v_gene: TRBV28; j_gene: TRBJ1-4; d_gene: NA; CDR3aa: CASSLTLSREKLFF
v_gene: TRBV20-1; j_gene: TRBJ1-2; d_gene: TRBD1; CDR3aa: CSGSPQGEYGYTF
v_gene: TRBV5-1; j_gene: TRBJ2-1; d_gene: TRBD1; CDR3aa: CASSRDRGFYNEQFF
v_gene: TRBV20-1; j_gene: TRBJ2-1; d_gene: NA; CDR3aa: CSASAYRGHSYNEQFF